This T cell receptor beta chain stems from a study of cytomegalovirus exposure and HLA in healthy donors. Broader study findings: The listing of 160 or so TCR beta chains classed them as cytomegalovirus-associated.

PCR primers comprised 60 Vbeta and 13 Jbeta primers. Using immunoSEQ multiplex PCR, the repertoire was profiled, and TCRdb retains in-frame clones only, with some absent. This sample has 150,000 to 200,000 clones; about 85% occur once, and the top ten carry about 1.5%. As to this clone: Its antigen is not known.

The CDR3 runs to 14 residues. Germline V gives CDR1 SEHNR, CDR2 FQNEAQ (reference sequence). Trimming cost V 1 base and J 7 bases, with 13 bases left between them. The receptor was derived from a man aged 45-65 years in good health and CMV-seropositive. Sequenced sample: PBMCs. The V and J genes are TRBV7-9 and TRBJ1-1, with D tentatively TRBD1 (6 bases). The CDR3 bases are TGTGCCAGCAGCTTAGGGGGGGGGCTCATTGAAGCTTTCTTT. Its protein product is CASSLGGGLIEAFF.